The 10 T cell receptor beta chains listed next were all sequenced from one sample in a study of shared clonotypes between healthy human individuals. Produced via immunoSEQ multiplex PCR; TCRdb's table is partial and in-frame only. The sample holds under 750,000 clones, over 60% seen once. Sequencing was done on a sample of memory CD4+ T cells sorted from blood. Subset reported: CD45RA-negative fraction. The receptor set was obtained from a woman in her 30s in good health.

CDR3 protein: CASSFAAGDPGEQYF. CDR3 DNA sequence: TGTGCCAGCAGTTTTGCAGCGGGGGATCCAGGCGAGCAGTACTTC. This chain links TRBV27 with TRBJ2-7; TRBD2 matches at 8 bases. The CDR3 is 15 amino acids. CDR1 is MNHEY and CDR2 is SMNVEV in the germline V gene (reference sequence). V gave up 3 bases and J gave up 6 bases; unmatched junction bases: 10.

V is TRBV6-1 and J is TRBJ2-1; D is uncertain. V was shortened by 2 bases and J by 9 bases, with 14 bases between the two germline ends. Germline V CDR1 and CDR2: MNHNS, SASEGT. The CDR3 loop spans 14 amino acids. CDR3 sequence (DNA): TGTGCCAGCAGTGAACTTTTCCCACTGATTGAGCAGTTCTTC. This codes for CASSELFPLIEQFF.

This rearrangement joins TRBV27 to TRBJ1-2; 10 bases fit TRBD1. This CDR3 is built from 15 residues. The V gene end was trimmed by 5 bases and the J gene end by 9 bases; junction bases not matched to a gene: 12. Germline CDR1 and CDR2: MNHEY and SMNVEV (reference sequence). The CDR3 DNA reads as TGTGCCAGCAGTCGGAGACAGGGGGCCCGCCCCAGCTACACCTTC. Protein product: CASSRRQGARPSYTF.

This clone has just a few counts. The J gene is TRBJ2-7, the V gene TRBV18; D unclear. The CDR3 runs 15 residues. Trimming pared 3 bases from V and 4 bases from J, leaving 16 bases between. The germline V gene encodes CDR1 KGHSH and CDR2 LQKENI. CDR3 sequence (DNA): TGTGCCAGCTCACCGTCCTCCATCCCCGATTACGAGCAGTACTTC. Protein product: CASSPSSIPDYEQYF.

V and J are TRBV11-2 and TRBJ2-3, with a tentative D call TRBD2 (5 bases). The length of the CDR3 is 15 residues. In germline, CDR1 is SGHAT, CDR2 FQNNGV. Deletions cut 1 base from V and 2 bases from J, with 10 bases between. This CDR3 is CASSLGGYSTDTQYF. CDR3 nucleotide sequence: TGTGCCAGCAGCTTAGGCGGGTACTCCACAGATACGCAGTATTTT.

V usage is TRBV4-2 and J usage is TRBJ1-1; D remains unclear. Germline-derived CDR1 and CDR2 are LGHNA and YNFKEQ. This CDR3 has 13 residues. Between the trimmed V and J ends, which lost 0 bases and 6 bases, there was a span of 8 bases. CDR3: CASSQDFSPEAFF. Written as DNA, the CDR3 is TGTGCCAGCAGCCAAGACTTCAGCCCTGAAGCTTTCTTT.

The V gene is TRBV5-6, the J gene TRBJ2-3; D remains ambiguous. Trimming stripped 3 bases from V and 6 bases from J, with 14 bases between. The length of the CDR3 is 14 residues. CDR1 is SGHDT, CDR2 YYEEEE, per germline. CDR3 residues: CASSSKLLEDTQYF. The CDR3 region has the DNA TGTGCCAGCAGCTCCAAGCTACTGGAGGATACGCAGTATTTT.

This clone showed up just a few times. The gene calls are TRBV19 and TRBJ2-7, with D unclear. The germline gives CDR1 LNHDA, CDR2 SQIVND (reference sequence). Trimming pared 1 base from V and 12 bases from J, leaving 19 bases between. CDR3 length: 14 residues. The DNA for the CDR3 is TGTGCCAGTAGTATAGCCGTCTCTCTAGGGCATCTGTACTTC. Its translation is CASSIAVSLGHLYF.

The chain combines TRBV20-1 with TRBJ2-7; 7 nucleotides align to TRBD1. The CDR3 totals 11 residues. Germline assignment: CDR1 DFQATT and CDR2 SNEGSKA (reference sequence). V was pared by 2 bases and J by 7 bases, with 2 bases of the junction left unmatched. The DNA of the CDR3 is TGCAGTGCTAGATCGGGACAGGAGCAGTACTTC. Protein product: CSARSGQEQYF.

The chain is built from TRBV7-2 and TRBJ2-1; D remains ambiguous. The germline gives CDR1 SGHTA, CDR2 FQGNSA. V dropped 2 bases and J dropped 5 bases, with 7 bases sitting between them. The CDR3 contains 13 residues. The CDR3 loop reads CASSLTDDNEQFF. In DNA form, the CDR3 reads TGTGCCAGCAGCTTAACTGACGACAATGAGCAGTTCTTC.